The clone carrying this TCR beta chain was counted only a few times. TCR beta VDJ combinations and CDR3 sequences were profiled from genomic DNA. A single record per CDR3 protein comes from TCRdb applying MiXCR to the reads. The sample contains about 190,000 distinct CDR3 sequences, just under 50% of which appear only once. This sample stems from a study of CD8+CD57+ T cells in acquired aplastic anemia. Patients chosen for sequencing had shown CD8+CD57+ cell expansion by flow cytometry. The cohort consisted entirely of patients having severe acquired aplastic anemia. The TCR sequence derives from a human donor with aplastic anemia. Material: sorted CD4+, CD8+, or CD8+CD57+ T cells (not recorded which) from PBMCs.

The CDR3 protein is CASSLGVGKTQYF. CDR3 bases: TGTGCCAGCAGCTTAGGGGTAGGGAAGACCCAGTACTTC. The chain joins TRBV7-2 to TRBJ2-5; no clear D gene. Germline V gene lookup returns CDR1 SGHTA and CDR2 FQGNSA. V gave up 1 base and J gave up 6 bases, with 9 bases separating them. The CDR3 sequence is 13 residues long.